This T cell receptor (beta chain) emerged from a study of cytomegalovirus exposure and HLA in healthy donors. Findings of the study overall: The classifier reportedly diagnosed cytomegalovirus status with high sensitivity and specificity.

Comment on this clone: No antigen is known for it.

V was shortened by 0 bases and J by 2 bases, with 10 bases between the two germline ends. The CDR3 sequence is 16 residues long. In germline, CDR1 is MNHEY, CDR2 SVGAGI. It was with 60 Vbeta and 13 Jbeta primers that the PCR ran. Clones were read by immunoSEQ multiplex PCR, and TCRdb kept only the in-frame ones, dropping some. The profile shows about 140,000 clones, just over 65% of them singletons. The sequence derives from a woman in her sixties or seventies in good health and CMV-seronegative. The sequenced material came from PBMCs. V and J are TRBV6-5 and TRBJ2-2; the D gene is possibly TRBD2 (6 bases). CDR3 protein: CASSYSAGLNTGELFF. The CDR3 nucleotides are TGTGCCAGCAGTTACTCGGCGGGGCTAAACACCGGGGAGCTGTTTTTT.